This is a list of T cell receptor beta chains from one sample in a study of PD-1 blockade in classical Hodgkin lymphoma. Generated by immunoSEQ multiplex PCR, the TCRdb table keeps only in-frame clones and is missing some. The sample lists 29,000 or so clones, 80% to 90% occurring once. What was sequenced was CD4+ T cells from blood. The origin of the receptors is a human donor with classical Hodgkin lymphoma. Each CDR3 is given with its conserved first and last residue. A D gene is named only where the DNA matches it firmly. Clone size is given for some rows only: seen once, a few or many times, or a class if the clone is expanded.

TRBV28,-,TRBJ1-5,few,TGTGCCAGCAGTTTATGGGGAATCAGTCAGCCCCAGCATTTT,CASSLWGISQPQHF
TRBV6-5,-,TRBJ2-1,-,TGTGCCAGCAGTTACTCGTTAGGTTCCTACAATGAGCAGTTCTTC,CASSYSLGSYNEQFF
TRBV5-1,-,TRBJ1-4,-,TGCGCCAGCAGGCGAGCAACTAATGAAAAACTGTTTTTT,CASRRATNEKLFF
TRBV5-1,-,TRBJ1-2,-,TGCGCCAGCAGCAATGGCGGGACTAACTATGGCTACACCTTC,CASSNGGTNYGYTF
TRBV4-1,-,TRBJ2-1,-,TGCGCCAGCAGCCAAGTGAGTTTTTACAATGAGCAGTTCTTC,CASSQVSFYNEQFF
TRBV12-5,-,TRBJ1-1,-,TGTGCTAGTGGTTTGGGCCTTGACAAGTACATGAACACTGAAGCTTTCTTT,CASGLGLDKYMNTEAFF
TRBV19,-,TRBJ1-2,-,TGTGCCAGTAGAGCCACACGGACTGGCGGTGGCTATGGCTACACCTTC,CASRATRTGGGYGYTF
TRBV9,-,TRBJ2-7,-,TGTGCCAGCAGCGCCACCCCGTTATTTCCCTACGAGCAGTACTTC,CASSATPLFPYEQYF
TRBV7-2,TRBD2,TRBJ2-7,-,TGTGCCAGCAGCTTAGGGTCTAGCGGATTCTACGAGCAGTACTTC,CASSLGSSGFYEQYF
TRBV5-1,-,TRBJ2-7,-,TGCGCCAGCAGCAATATTCCCAGTGGCGAGCAGTACTTC,CASSNIPSGEQYF
TRBV14,TRBD1,TRBJ2-7,-,TGTGCCAGCAGCGCTCGGACAGGGCCAGCCGGAGAGCAGTACTTC,CASSARTGPAGEQYF
TRBV14,TRBD2,TRBJ2-7,-,TGTGCCAGCAGTCTCGGCGGGAGCTCCTACGAGCAGTACTTC,CASSLGGSSYEQYF
TRBV21-1,-,TRBJ1-5,-,TGTGCCAGCAGCAAAGGAGGGGGTAGGGGGCGGGATTGCAATCAGCCCCAGCATTTT,CASSKGGGRGRDCNQPQHF
TRBV7-9,TRBD2,TRBJ2-7,-,TGTGCCAGCAGCTCACCCAGGGAGGGTGCGGGGGAGCAGTACTTC,CASSSPREGAGEQYF
TRBV5-1,-,TRBJ1-1,-,TGCGCCAGCAGCTTGGACCCTGGTGGCACTGAAGCTTTCTTT,CASSLDPGGTEAFF
TRBV4-3,TRBD2,TRBJ2-3,-,TGCGCCAGCAGCCACGCGATTGGGACTAGCGGGAGTATGGTAGATACGCAGTATTTT,CASSHAIGTSGSMVDTQYF
TRBV19,-,TRBJ1-3,-,TGTGCCAGTACTACCAGGAGGGGGAACTCTGGAAACACCATATATTTT,CASTTRRGNSGNTIYF
TRBV6-1,-,TRBJ2-6,-,TGTGCCAGCAGTGCCGGCCTGACCGGGGCCAACGTCCTGACTTTC,CASSAGLTGANVLTF